These 8 T cell receptor beta chains were sequenced from one sample in a study of blood T cell repertoires in COVID-19. The protocol was immunoSEQ multiplex PCR, while the TCRdb copy is restricted to in-frame clones and leaves out a portion. Among roughly 120,000 clones listed, around 87% were seen once. Material: peripheral blood. The receptors here all came from a woman in her 70s with acute or convalescent COVID-19.

This chain joins TRBV5-1 and TRBJ1-5; the match to TRBD1 covers 8 bases. CDR3 length: 15 residues. Germline CDR1 is SGHRS and CDR2 is YFSETQ. The ends lost 6 bases at V and 2 bases at J; junction bases unmatched: 7. The CDR3 loop reads CASTQGAAGNQPQHF. The CDR3 DNA follows: TGCGCCAGCACTCAGGGGGCCGCGGGCAATCAGCCCCAGCATTTT.

The chain joins TRBV4-1 to TRBJ2-1; TRBD2 is a possible D gene (6 bases). This CDR3 is built from 16 residues. The V and J ends lost 4 bases and 2 bases respectively, with 15 bases between them. The germline V gene has CDR1 MGHRA and CDR2 YSYEKL. The CDR3 protein is CASSPSGGLAYNEQFF. CDR3 nucleotide sequence: TGCGCCAGCAGCCCAAGTGGGGGGTTGGCCTACAATGAGCAGTTCTTC.

Only a few counts were recorded for this clone. The V call is TRBV18, the J call TRBJ1-6; D not certain. The CDR3 has 14 amino acids. The germline gives CDR1 KGHSH, CDR2 LQKENI. The germline V and J ends were trimmed by 3 bases and 4 bases, with 7 bases remaining between them. CDR3 DNA: TGTGCCAGCTCACCTGGGAGGTATAATTCACCCCTCCACTTT. It translates to CASSPGRYNSPLHF.

V usage is TRBV7-3 and J usage is TRBJ2-7, with TRBD2 matching over 8 bases. Germline loops: CDR1 SGHTA, CDR2 FQGTGA. After removal of 5 bases from V and 2 bases from J, the junction contained 5 bases not matched to a gene. The CDR3 is 14 amino acids. This chain's CDR3 is CASSPGLGPYEQYF. The CDR3 DNA sequence: TGTGCCAGCAGCCCGGGACTAGGACCCTACGAGCAGTACTTC.

The V call is TRBV9, the J call TRBJ1-3; D is ambiguous. The CDR3 totals 13 residues. The V gene's germline CDR1 is SGDLS and CDR2 YYNGEE. The V and J ends lost 2 bases and 8 bases respectively, with 11 bases between them. CDR3 sequence: CASSVGLEDTIYF. CDR3 bases: TGTGCCAGCAGCGTGGGGTTGGAGGACACCATATATTTT.

CDR3 in amino acids: CASSETRSGNTIYF. CDR3 nucleotides: TGTGCCAGCAGTGAAACTCGCTCTGGAAACACCATATATTTT. The chain uses TRBV6-1 and TRBJ1-3; D gene unclear. Germline values: CDR1 MNHNS, CDR2 SASEGT. Trimming cost V 2 bases and J 0 bases, with 5 bases left between them. The CDR3 runs 14 residues.

The chain carries TRBV5-4 and TRBJ1-2; D might be TRBD1 (6 bases). The V gene lost 5 bases and the J gene lost 3 bases, with 14 bases spanning the gap. The germline CDR1 and CDR2 sequences are SGHNT and YYREEE (reference sequence). The CDR3 consists of 14 residues. The DNA for the CDR3 is TGTGCCAGCAGTCTTCTAGGGGGGGACTATGGCTACACCTTC. Its translation: CASSLLGGDYGYTF.

The chain recombines TRBV5-5 with TRBJ2-7; perhaps TRBD1 as D (5 bases). Trimming removed 0 bases from V and 7 bases from J, with 11 bases in between. The germline V gene encodes CDR1 SGHKS and CDR2 YYEKEE (reference sequence). This CDR3 has 13 amino acids. The CDR3 loop is CASSLGQGGEQYF. Written as DNA, the CDR3 is TGTGCCAGCAGCTTGGGGCAGGGCGGAGAGCAGTACTTC.